Detailed here is one T cell receptor (beta chain). Its antigen is still unknown. The data belong to a study of blood T cells in healthy people across ages. A second PCR of roughly 6 to 12 cycles used a sample-barcoded 5' primer and a J-beta primer mix. TCRdb re-derived calls from the 5' RACE reads in MiXCR, one entry per CDR3 protein. The sample has around 2 million distinct CDR3 sequences; about two fifths are singletons. CDR1 and CDR2 (germline): LNHNV, YYDKDF (reference sequence). The CDR3 is 12 amino acids. The V end was cut by 5 bases, the J end by 9 bases, with 8 bases between. Study outcomes and limitations: Possibly, changes in expanded clonotypes were confounded because donor CMV status was unknown.

The sample taken for sequencing was blood. The receptor's source is a human donor in good health. The V gene is TRBV15, the J gene TRBJ1-6; no firm D call. CDR3 DNA: TGTGCCACCAGCTTAGGCAGTTCACCCCTCCACTTT. Its protein product is CATSLGSSPLHF.